This TCR beta chain was retrieved from a study of shared clonotypes between healthy human individuals. Study conclusions and caveats: It was observed that roughly 5.1% of naive CD4 clonotypes were shared across several donors. Among the subsets, naive ones generally showed larger estimated richness than memory ones. Clonotypes shared by all four sorted-subset donors had higher generation probabilities than non-shared clonotypes.

Turning to this clone: What it binds is unknown.

The ends lost 11 bases at V and 1 base at J; junction bases unmatched: 14. The CDR3 contains 16 residues. The germline CDR1 and CDR2 sequences are SGHTA and FQGNSA. Each PCR replicate from the sorted subsets contained about 200 ng DNA, which is 25,000 to 30,000 T cell genomes. Data came from immunoSEQ multiplex PCR; TCRdb stores just in-frame clones and leaves some out. Of a few million clones in the sample, around 93% were seen once. It was CD45RO-negative cells, positively selected for CCR7, that made up naive CD8 cells, with terminally differentiated effector memory CD45RA+ cells excluded. This sequence joins TRBV7-2 and TRBJ2-3; 8 bases map to TRBD2. Sequenced input: naive CD8+ T cells from PBMCs. This TCR was recovered from a man younger than 35 in good health. Some clones in this sample may be carry-over from other donors' samples. The CDR3 region is CAVRLARGWGTDTQYF. Here the CDR3 DNA reads TGTGCCGTAAGACTAGCGAGAGGTTGGGGCACAGATACGCAGTATTTT. The variable domain in full, completed from reference TRBV7-2 and TRBJ2-3, reads GAGVSQSPSNKVTEKGKDVELRCDPISGHTALYWYRQSLGQGLEFLIYFQGNSAPDKSGLPSDRFSAERTGGSVSTLTIQRTQQEDSAVYLCAVRLARGWGTDTQYFGPGTRLTVL.